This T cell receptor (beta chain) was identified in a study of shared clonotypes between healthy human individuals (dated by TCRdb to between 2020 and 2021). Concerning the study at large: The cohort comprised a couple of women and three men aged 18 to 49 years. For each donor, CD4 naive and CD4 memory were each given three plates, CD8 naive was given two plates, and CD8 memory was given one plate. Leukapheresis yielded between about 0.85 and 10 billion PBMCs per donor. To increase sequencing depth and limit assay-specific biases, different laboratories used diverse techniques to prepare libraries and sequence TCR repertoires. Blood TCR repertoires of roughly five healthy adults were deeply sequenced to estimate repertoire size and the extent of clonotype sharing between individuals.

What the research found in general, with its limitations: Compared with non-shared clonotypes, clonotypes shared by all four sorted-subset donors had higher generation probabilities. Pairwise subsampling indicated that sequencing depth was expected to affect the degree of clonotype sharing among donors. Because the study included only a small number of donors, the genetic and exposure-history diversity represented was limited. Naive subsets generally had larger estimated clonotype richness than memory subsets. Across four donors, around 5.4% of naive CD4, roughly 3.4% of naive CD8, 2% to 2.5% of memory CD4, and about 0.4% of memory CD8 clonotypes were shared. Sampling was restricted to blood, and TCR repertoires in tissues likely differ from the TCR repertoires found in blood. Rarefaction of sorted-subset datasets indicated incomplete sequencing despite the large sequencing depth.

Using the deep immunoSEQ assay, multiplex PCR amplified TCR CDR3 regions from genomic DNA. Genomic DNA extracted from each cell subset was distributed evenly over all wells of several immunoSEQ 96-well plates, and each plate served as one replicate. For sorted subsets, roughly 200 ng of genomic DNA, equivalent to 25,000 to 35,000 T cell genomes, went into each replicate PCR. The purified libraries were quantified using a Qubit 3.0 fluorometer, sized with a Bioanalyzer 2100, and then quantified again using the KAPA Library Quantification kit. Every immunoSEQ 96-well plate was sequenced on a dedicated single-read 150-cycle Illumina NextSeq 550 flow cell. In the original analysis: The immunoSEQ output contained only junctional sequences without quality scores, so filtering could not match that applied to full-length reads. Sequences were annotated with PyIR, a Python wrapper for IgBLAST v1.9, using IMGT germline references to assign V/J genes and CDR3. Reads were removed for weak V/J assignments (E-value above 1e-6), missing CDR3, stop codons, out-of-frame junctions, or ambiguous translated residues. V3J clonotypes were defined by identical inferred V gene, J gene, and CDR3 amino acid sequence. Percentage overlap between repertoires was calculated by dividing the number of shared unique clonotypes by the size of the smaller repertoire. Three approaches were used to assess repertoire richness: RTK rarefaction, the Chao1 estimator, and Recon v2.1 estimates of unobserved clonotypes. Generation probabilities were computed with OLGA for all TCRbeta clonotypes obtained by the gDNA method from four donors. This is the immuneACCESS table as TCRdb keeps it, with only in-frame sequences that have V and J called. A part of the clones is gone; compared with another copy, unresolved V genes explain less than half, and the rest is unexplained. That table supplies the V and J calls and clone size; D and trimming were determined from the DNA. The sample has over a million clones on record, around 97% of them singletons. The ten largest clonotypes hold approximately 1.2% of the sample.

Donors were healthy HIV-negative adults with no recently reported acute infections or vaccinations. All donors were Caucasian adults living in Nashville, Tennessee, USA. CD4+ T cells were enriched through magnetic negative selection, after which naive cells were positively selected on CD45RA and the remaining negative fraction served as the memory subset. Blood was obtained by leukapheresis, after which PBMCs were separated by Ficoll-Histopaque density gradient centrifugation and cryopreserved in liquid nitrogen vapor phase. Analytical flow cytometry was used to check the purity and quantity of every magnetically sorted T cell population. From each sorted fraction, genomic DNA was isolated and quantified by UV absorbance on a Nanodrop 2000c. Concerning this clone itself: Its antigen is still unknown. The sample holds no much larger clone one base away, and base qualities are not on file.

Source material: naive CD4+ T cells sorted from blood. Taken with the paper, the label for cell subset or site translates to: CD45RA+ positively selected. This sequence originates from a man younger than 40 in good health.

At the DNA level, the sequence is TGTGCCAGCAGCTTAGGGCCGCCGGGGAATTCCTACGAGCAGTACTTC. It translates to CASSLGPPGNSYEQYF. This receptor chain uses TRBV7-2 and TRBJ2-7; 5 matching bases give a weak D call of TRBD2. CDR1 and CDR2 were assigned from the germline V gene as SGHTA and FQGNSA. From cysteine to phenylalanine, the CDR3 is 16 amino acids long. Of all the DNA, just the CDR3 is kept, 48 bases in frame from base 1. V is reduced by 1 base and J by 1 base, leaving a spacing of 14 bases between them.